A selection of T cell receptor beta chains follows, all from one sample in a study of T cell repertoires in cytomegalovirus infection. TCRdb re-derived calls from the reads in MiXCR, one entry per CDR3 protein. In the table there are about 310,000 distinct CDR3 sequences, roughly 15% of which are singletons. Source material: PBMCs. These receptor sequences come from a human donor in good health (CMV status not recorded). Some clones in this sample may be carry-over from other donors' samples. The CDR3 runs from the conserved cysteine through the conserved F or W. A D gene is named only where the DNA matches it firmly. Rows give clone size only sometimes, using once, few, many, or a class for an expanded clone.

d_call j_call v_call clone_size cdr3_aa cdr3_nt
NA TRBJ1-4 TRBV15 many CATKQGTNEKLFF TGTGCCACCAAACAGGGCACTAATGAAAAACTGTTTTTT
TRBD1 TRBJ1-5 TRBV20-1 many CSARWSGGENQPQHF TGCAGTGCTAGGTGGTCAGGGGGAGAGAATCAGCCCCAGCATTTT
TRBD2 TRBJ2-3 TRBV7-2 many CASSTQAGGGTDTQYF TGTGCCAGCAGCACCCAAGCGGGGGGGGGCACAGATACGCAGTATTTT
TRBD2 TRBJ2-5 TRBV5-6 few CASRGWTSYPLQETQYF TGTGCCAGCAGGGGCTGGACTAGCTATCCATTACAAGAGACCCAGTACTTC
NA TRBJ2-1 TRBV6-6 few CASSYSAGDYNEQFF TGTGCCAGCAGTTACTCTGCTGGGGACTACAATGAGCAGTTCTTC
NA TRBJ2-2 TRBV28 few CASSALDGYTGELFF TGTGCCAGCAGTGCCCTGGACGGTTACACCGGGGAGCTGTTTTTT
NA TRBJ2-6 TRBV3-1 NA CASSPPGAGANVLTF TGTGCCAGCAGCCCCCCGGGAGCTGGGGCCAACGTCCTGACTTTC
NA TRBJ1-6 TRBV6-2/TRBV6-3 NA CASSYGSFRASSYNSPLHF TGTGCCAGCAGTTATGGATCGTTTCGGGCGAGCTCCTATAATTCACCCCTCCACTTT
NA TRBJ2-5 TRBV28 many CASSPPSQWAQYF TGTGCCAGCAGTCCCCCGTCCCAATGGGCCCAGTACTTC
NA TRBJ1-3 TRBV4-3 few CASSQDGGSGNTIYF TGCGCCAGCAGCCAAGATGGGGGCAGTGGAAACACCATATATTTT
TRBD1 TRBJ2-1 TRBV6-5 few CASRGTGAASYNEQFF TGTGCCAGCAGGGGGACAGGGGCCGCATCCTACAATGAGCAGTTCTTC
NA TRBJ1-5 TRBV20-1 NA CSASPREMYQPQHF TGCAGTGCTAGCCCACGGGAGATGTATCAGCCCCAGCATTTT
NA TRBJ2-3 TRBV9 NA CASSPRRSSVDTQYF TGTGCCAGCAGCCCCCGTCGGTCTTCGGTAGATACGCAGTATTTT
NA TRBJ2-4 TRBV12-3/TRBV12-4 NA CASRSPGQENIQYF TGTGCCAGCAGGTCCCCAGGGCAGGAAAACATTCAGTACTTC
NA TRBJ2-1 TRBV19 NA CASSIIRFRGSNEQFF TGTGCCAGTAGTATAATCAGGTTTAGGGGTTCGAATGAGCAGTTCTTC
TRBD2 TRBJ2-3 TRBV20-1 few CSARDGLAGGRGTDTQYF TGCAGTGCTAGAGATGGACTAGCGGGGGGGCGGGGCACAGATACGCAGTATTTT
NA TRBJ1-1 TRBV7-9 NA CASSLDGGKTEAFF TGTGCCAGCAGCTTAGATGGGGGCAAAACTGAAGCTTTCTTT
NA TRBJ2-7 TRBV29-1 NA CSVYDKAEQYF TGCAGCGTCTACGACAAAGCCGAGCAGTACTTC
TRBD2 TRBJ2-3 TRBV7-2 many CASSLNSPRGGTDTQYF TGTGCCAGCAGCTTAAACTCTCCGCGGGGGGGGACAGATACGCAGTATTTT
TRBD1 TRBJ1-5 TRBV19 NA CASRPGQGRNQPQHF TGTGCCAGTAGACCCGGACAGGGTAGGAATCAGCCCCAGCATTTT
NA TRBJ1-1 TRBV4-1 NA CASSPLQSSNTEAFF TGCGCCAGCAGCCCCCTACAGAGCTCGAACACTGAAGCTTTCTTT
NA TRBJ1-1 TRBV5-1 few CASSLSQTAGNTEAFF TGCGCCAGCAGCTTGTCCCAGACAGCTGGCAACACTGAAGCTTTCTTT
TRBD1 TRBJ2-1 TRBV7-8 many CASSSKQGARFNEQFF TGTGCCAGCAGCTCGAAACAGGGGGCGCGGTTCAATGAGCAGTTCTTC
NA TRBJ2-7 TRBV4-1 many CASSQVLVSYEQYF TGCGCCAGCAGCCAAGTCTTAGTCTCGTACGAGCAGTACTTC
TRBD1 TRBJ2-7 TRBV20-1 NA CSKQGALTYEQYF TGCAGTAAACAGGGGGCGCTAACCTACGAGCAGTACTTC
NA TRBJ1-1 TRBV20-1 NA CSARDPREVGTEAFF TGCAGTGCTAGAGATCCCAGGGAGGTGGGAACTGAAGCTTTCTTT
NA TRBJ1-2 TRBV12-3/TRBV12-4 many CASRIDTNYGYTF TGTGCCAGCAGGATAGACACTAACTATGGCTACACCTTC
NA TRBJ1-1 TRBV29-1 NA CSGSLRAGPAEAFF TGCAGCGGGTCGTTAAGGGCCGGGCCAGCTGAAGCTTTCTTT
NA TRBJ2-3 TRBV4-1 few CASSQGGGPSPHTQYF TGCGCCAGCAGCCAAGGAGGGGGGCCCTCCCCCCATACGCAGTATTTT
NA TRBJ2-5 TRBV25-1 NA CASSEGRGRGETQYF TGTGCCAGCAGTGAGGGTCGGGGCCGGGGAGAGACCCAGTACTTC
NA TRBJ2-7 TRBV20-1 NA CSASDNSYEQYF TGCAGTGCTTCGGACAACTCCTACGAGCAGTACTTC
NA TRBJ1-6 TRBV5-4 many CASSLDSPGNSPLHF TGTGCCAGCAGCTTGGACTCTCCCGGCAATTCACCCCTCCACTTT
TRBD2 TRBJ2-2 TRBV7-3 many CASSRTAGGYTGELFF TGTGCCAGCAGCCGCACGGCGGGGGGTTACACCGGGGAGCTGTTTTTT
NA TRBJ2-6 TRBV2 NA CASSETGWSNVLTF TGTGCCAGCAGTGAAACAGGGTGGTCCAACGTCCTGACTTTC
NA TRBJ2-5 TRBV7-8 NA CASSPLLAGPRETQYF TGTGCCAGCAGCCCCCTCCTGGCAGGACCTCGAGAGACCCAGTACTTC
NA TRBJ2-2 TRBV7-3 many CASSLTASSTGELFF TGTGCCAGCAGCTTAACGGCGAGCAGCACCGGGGAGCTGTTTTTT
NA TRBJ1-6 TRBV7-2 many CASRRNVQGYNSPLHF TGTGCCAGCAGACGTAATGTACAGGGCTATAATTCACCCCTCCACTTT
NA TRBJ1-6 TRBV3-1 once CASSQAGNGREF TGTGCCAGCAGCCAAGCTGGTAACGGGAGAGAATTT
NA TRBJ1-1 TRBV5-1 few CASSQAIGRMNTEAFF TGCGCCAGCAGCCAAGCGATAGGACGCATGAACACTGAAGCTTTCTTT
TRBD1 TRBJ2-7 TRBV6-2/TRBV6-3 NA CASRRTGGGVQYF TGTGCCAGCAGGAGGACAGGGGGCGGAGTGCAGTACTTC
TRBD2 TRBJ2-5 TRBV5-1 NA CASSWTSGDQETQYF TGCGCCAGCAGCTGGACTAGCGGAGACCAAGAGACCCAGTACTTC
NA TRBJ1-2 TRBV28 many CASSLDLYGYTF TGTGCCAGCAGCTTAGACCTCTATGGCTACACCTTC
NA TRBJ1-5 TRBV13 NA CASSLGGWSSGRNQPQHF TGTGCCAGCAGCTTAGGGGGGTGGTCTTCGGGTAGGAATCAGCCCCAGCATTTT
NA TRBJ1-2 TRBV5-6 few CASSLFREGYTF TGTGCCAGCAGCTTGTTCAGGGAGGGCTACACCTTC
TRBD1 TRBJ2-5 TRBV28 few CASSLPAGGGETQYF TGTGCCAGCAGCTTACCGGCAGGGGGTGGAGAGACCCAGTACTTC
NA TRBJ1-2 TRBV12-3/TRBV12-4 NA CASSLVSRGALTGPDGYTF TGTGCCAGCAGTTTAGTCTCCCGGGGGGCGCTCACAGGCCCCGATGGCTACACCTTC
NA TRBJ1-5 TRBV28 few CASNPAGANQPQHF TGTGCCAGCAACCCAGCGGGGGCCAATCAGCCCCAGCATTTT
NA TRBJ1-5 TRBV19 NA CASSIQQSGNQPQHF TGTGCCAGTAGTATACAGCAATCAGGCAATCAGCCCCAGCATTTT
NA TRBJ1-2 TRBV2 NA CASSENGYTF TGTGCCAGCAGTGAAAATGGCTACACCTTC
NA TRBJ1-2 TRBV25-1 few CASSGRGENYGYTF TGTGCCAGCAGTGGGAGAGGGGAAAACTATGGCTACACCTTC